What follows describes a single TCR beta chain. These data belong to a study of technical replicates of blood from a few donors. The table came from immunoSEQ multiplex PCR; TCRdb's copy has only in-frame clones and leaves some out. Among about 15,000 clones listed, approximately 80% were seen once. CDR3 length: 13 residues. V gave up 0 bases and J gave up 10 bases, with 10 bases separating them. Per germline, CDR1 SGHRS and CDR2 YFSETQ. This chain connects TRBV5-1 to TRBJ2-2; weak D call: TRBD1 (6 bases). Sequences were obtained from PBMCs. The sequence was collected from a human donor in good health. This CDR3 reads CASSLAGAEELFF. The CDR3 region has the DNA TGCGCCAGCAGCTTGGCAGGGGCCGAGGAGCTGTTTTTT.